Sequencing of this T cell receptor beta chain was carried out in a study of vaccination and CD4 T cells after COVID-19. As for the study in general: Convalescent persons amounted to six males plus four females, two of whom were Hispanic. Participants were given two doses of BNT162b2 or mRNA-1273 vaccine. General observations from the study: The analysis of convalescent patients involved relatively few individuals and lacked early post-infection timepoints.

This clonotype came up once. Antigen specificity is unknown. TCRdb passed the PCR reads through MiXCR, listing each CDR3 protein once. The repertoire holds some 16,000 distinct CDR3 sequences, around 66% seen once, with about 1.1% in the top ten. The CDR3 is made up of 17 amino acids. The rearrangement links TRBV21-1 to TRBJ2-3; the table's D call TRBD2 went unverified against the DNA. TRBV21-1 counts as a pseudogene. The TCR was taken from a human donor who had recovered from COVID-19. The material was CD4+ T cells from blood, obtained after SARS-CoV-2 vaccination. The CDR3 here is CASSKAKTSGLTDTQYF. The CDR3 DNA is TGTGCCAGCAGCAAAGCAAAAACTAGCGGGCTCACAGATACGCAGTATTTT.